This T cell receptor beta chain was observed in a study of blood T cell repertoires in COVID-19. V gave up 7 bases and J gave up 5 bases; unmatched junction bases: 15. Germline V gives CDR1 DFQATT, CDR2 SNEGSKA (reference sequence). The CDR3 contains 16 residues. Generated by immunoSEQ multiplex PCR, the TCRdb table keeps only in-frame clones and is missing some. Among almost 250,000 clones listed, 70% to 90% were seen once. Sequencing was carried out using PBMCs or T cells enriched from blood (not recorded which). This TCR derives from a woman aged 45-60 years who had recovered from COVID-19. J is TRBJ2-3 and V is TRBV20-1, with 10 bases fitting TRBD2. The CDR3 sequence: CSVTDRTSGERDTQYF. CDR3 DNA: TGCAGTGTTACTGACAGGACTAGCGGAGAGAGAGATACGCAGTATTTT.